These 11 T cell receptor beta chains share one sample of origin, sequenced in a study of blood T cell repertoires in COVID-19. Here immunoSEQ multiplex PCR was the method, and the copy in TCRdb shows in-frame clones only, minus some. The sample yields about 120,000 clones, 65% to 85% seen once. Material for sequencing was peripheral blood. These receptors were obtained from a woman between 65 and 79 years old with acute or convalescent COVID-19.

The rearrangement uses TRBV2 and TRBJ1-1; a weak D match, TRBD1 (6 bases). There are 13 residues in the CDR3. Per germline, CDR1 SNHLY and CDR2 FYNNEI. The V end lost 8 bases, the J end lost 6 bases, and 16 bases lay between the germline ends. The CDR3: CASGAGVFSEAFF. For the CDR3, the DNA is TGTGCCAGCGGGGCAGGGGTATTCTCTGAAGCTTTCTTT.

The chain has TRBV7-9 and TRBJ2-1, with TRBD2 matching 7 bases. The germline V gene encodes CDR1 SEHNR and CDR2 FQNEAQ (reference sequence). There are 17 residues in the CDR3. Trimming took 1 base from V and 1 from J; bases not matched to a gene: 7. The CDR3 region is CASSLVTGGSSYNEQFF. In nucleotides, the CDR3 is TGTGCCAGCAGCTTAGTCACGGGCGGGAGTTCCTACAATGAGCAGTTCTTC. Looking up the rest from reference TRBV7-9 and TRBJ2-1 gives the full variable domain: DTGVSQNPRHKITKRGQNVTFRCDPISEHNRLYWYRQTLGQGPEFLTYFQNEAQLEKSRLLSDRFSAERPKGSFSTLEIQRTEQGDSAMYLCASSLVTGGSSYNEQFFGPGTRLTVL.

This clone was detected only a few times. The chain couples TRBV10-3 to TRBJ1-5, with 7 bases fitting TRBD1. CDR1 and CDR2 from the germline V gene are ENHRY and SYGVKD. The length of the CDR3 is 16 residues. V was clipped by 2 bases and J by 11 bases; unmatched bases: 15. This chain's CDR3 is CAISESGQEHYGAQHF. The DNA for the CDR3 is TGTGCCATCAGTGAGAGCGGACAGGAACACTATGGGGCCCAGCATTTT.

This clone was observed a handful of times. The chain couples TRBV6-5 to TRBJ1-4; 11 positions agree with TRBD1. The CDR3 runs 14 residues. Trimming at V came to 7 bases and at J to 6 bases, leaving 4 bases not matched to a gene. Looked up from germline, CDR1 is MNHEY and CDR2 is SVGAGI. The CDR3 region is CASTRDRGDEKLFF. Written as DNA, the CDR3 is TGTGCCAGCACCAGGGACAGGGGGGATGAAAAACTGTTTTTT.

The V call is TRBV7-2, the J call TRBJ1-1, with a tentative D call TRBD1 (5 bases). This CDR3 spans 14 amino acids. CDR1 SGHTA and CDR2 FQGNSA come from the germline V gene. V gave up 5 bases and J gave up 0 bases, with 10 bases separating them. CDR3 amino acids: CASSESGVNTEAFF. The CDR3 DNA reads TGTGCCAGCAGCGAATCGGGGGTGAACACTGAAGCTTTCTTT.

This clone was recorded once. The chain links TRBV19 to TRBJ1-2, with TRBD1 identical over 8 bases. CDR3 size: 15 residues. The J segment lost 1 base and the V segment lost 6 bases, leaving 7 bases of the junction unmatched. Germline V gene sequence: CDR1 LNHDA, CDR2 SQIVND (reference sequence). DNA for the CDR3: TGTGCCAGTAGACCAAGGACAGGGCATAACTATGGCTACACCTTC. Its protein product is CASRPRTGHNYGYTF.

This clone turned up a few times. CDR3 amino acids: CATSEGGAPGKTEAFF. The CDR3 DNA sequence: TGTGCCACCAGTGAGGGGGGGGCGCCTGGAAAAACTGAAGCTTTCTTT. The chain combines TRBV24-1 with TRBJ1-1; a weak D match, TRBD1 (6 bases). This CDR3 spans 16 amino acids. The germline CDR1 and CDR2 sequences are KGHDR and SFDVKD. V gave up 4 bases and J gave up 5 bases, with 19 bases separating them.

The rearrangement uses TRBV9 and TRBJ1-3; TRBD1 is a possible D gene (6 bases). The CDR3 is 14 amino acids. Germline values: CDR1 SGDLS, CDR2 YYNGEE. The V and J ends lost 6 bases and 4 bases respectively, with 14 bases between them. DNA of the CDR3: TGTGCCAGCACCCCCATGGGGGCCGGAAACACCATATATTTT. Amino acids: CASTPMGAGNTIYF.

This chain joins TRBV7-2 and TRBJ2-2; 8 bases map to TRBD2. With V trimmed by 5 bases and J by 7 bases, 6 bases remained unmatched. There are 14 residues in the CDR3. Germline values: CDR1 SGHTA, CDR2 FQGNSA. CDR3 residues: CASSARTSRGELFF. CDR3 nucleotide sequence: TGTGCCAGCAGCGCCAGGACTAGCCGCGGGGAGCTGTTTTTT.

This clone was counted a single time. CDR3 bases: TGTGCCAGCAGCCACCCTTATTACACCGGGGAGCTGTTTTTT. Translating it yields CASSHPYYTGELFF. This chain connects TRBV3-1 (or the pseudogene TRBV3-2) to TRBJ2-2; D ambiguous. The V end lost 3 bases, the J end lost 3 bases, and 8 bases lay between the germline ends. Germline V lookup: CDR1 LGHDT, CDR2 YNNKEL (reference sequence). The CDR3 spans 14 residues.

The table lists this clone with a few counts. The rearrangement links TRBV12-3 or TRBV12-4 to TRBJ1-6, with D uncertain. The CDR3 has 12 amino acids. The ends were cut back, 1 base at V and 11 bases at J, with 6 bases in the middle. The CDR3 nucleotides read TGTGCCAGCAGTTTAGGCGGGACACCCCTCCACTTT. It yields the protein CASSLGGTPLHF.